The source of this T cell receptor beta chain is a study of T cells in Graves' hyperthyroidism and ophthalmopathy. Researchers took RNA transcripts and amplified the TCR beta CDR3 regions from them. HTBI primers were the set used in a first-round RT-PCR of the TCR CDR3. TCRdb itself ran the multiplex PCR reads through MiXCR, one entry per CDR3 protein. The sample contains about 270,000 distinct CDR3 sequences, less than 30% of which appear only once. Unmatched junction bases numbered 8, after V lost 8 bases and J lost 4 bases. CDR3 size: 14 residues. Germline CDR1 MNHNS, CDR2 SASEGT. The gene calls are TRBV6-1 and TRBJ1-2, with 9 nucleotides matching TRBD1. The sample taken for sequencing was blood. This clonotype originated in a middle-aged man with Graves' hyperthyroidism that later progressed to Graves' ophthalmopathy. CDR3 bases: TGTGCCAGCCGGGAACAGGGGGCATCCTATGGCTACACCTTC. This gives the protein CASREQGASYGYTF.